Below are 28 T cell receptor beta chains sequenced from a single sample in a study of blood T cell repertoires in COVID-19 (dated by TCRdb to about 2020). Library construction relied on the immunoSEQ multiplex PCR assay. The source is immuneACCESS, and TCRdb retained only in-frame sequences with V and J called. Part of the clones is not carried over; for the studies checked, unresolved V genes explain less than half of this, and the remainder is unexplained. The sample has roughly 160,000 clones on record, less than 85% of them singletons. Of the sample, 9.5% to 15% falls within the top ten clones. The sequencing sample was made of PBMCs or T cells enriched from blood (not recorded which). Source of these receptors: a man in his fifties who had recovered from COVID-19.

V and J are TRBV18 and TRBJ1-2, with 7 bases fitting TRBD1. Per germline, CDR1 KGHSH and CDR2 LQKENI. The J segment lost 4 bases and the V segment lost 3 bases, leaving 5 bases of the junction unmatched. CDR3 length: 14 amino acids. The CDR3 DNA follows: TGTGCCAGCTCACCGAGACAGGGCGGCTATGGCTACACCTTC. This codes for CASSPRQGGYGYTF.

The chain has TRBV12-3 or TRBV12-4 and TRBJ1-2; possible D gene TRBD1, 5 bases. The CDR3 length is 13 residues. Trimming removed 3 bases at V and 8 bases at J, with 13 bases between. The CDR3 protein is CASSLWQGRGYTF. The CDR3 DNA reads TGTGCCAGCAGTTTGTGGCAGGGTAGGGGCTACACCTTC.

This chain connects TRBV28 to TRBJ1-5; 7 positions match TRBD1. Germline lookup yields CDR1 MDHEN and CDR2 SYDVKM. The trim removed 6 bases at V and 6 bases at J, leaving 5 bases unmatched. The CDR3 has 13 residues. This CDR3 is CASSTGEGQPQHF. The CDR3 region has the DNA TGTGCCAGCAGCACAGGGGAAGGTCAGCCCCAGCATTTT.

This clone has a single count. The chain links TRBV2 to TRBJ2-5; TRBD1 agrees at 12 bases. The length of the CDR3 is 14 residues. Unmatched junction bases numbered 8, after V lost 5 bases and J lost 10 bases. The germline V gene has CDR1 SNHLY and CDR2 FYNNEI. Here the CDR3 DNA reads TGTGCCAGCAGTCTTCCGGGACAGGGGGCTAGCCAGTACTTC. Encoded protein: CASSLPGQGASQYF.

J is TRBJ2-1 and V is TRBV2, with 10 bases that match TRBD2. The J segment lost 2 bases and the V segment lost 4 bases, leaving 2 bases of the junction unmatched. Germline CDR1 reads SNHLY; CDR2 reads FYNNEI. CDR3 length equals 15 residues. CDR3 amino acids: CASSVSGGTYNEQFF. In DNA form, the CDR3 reads TGTGCCAGCAGTGTTAGCGGGGGGACCTACAATGAGCAGTTCTTC.

CDR3 residues: CASSVGGGKNIQYF. The CDR3 region has the DNA TGTGCCAGCAGCGTAGGAGGGGGTAAAAACATTCAGTACTTC. The V call is TRBV9, the J call TRBJ2-4, with D perhaps TRBD1 (6 bases). This CDR3 spans 14 amino acids. In germline, CDR1 is SGDLS, CDR2 YYNGEE. V was clipped by 0 bases and J by 4 bases, with 8 bases between them.

This chain links TRBV27 with TRBJ1-5, with D possibly being TRBD1 (5 bases). The V gene lost 6 bases and the J gene lost 7 bases, with 10 bases spanning the gap. The CDR3 is made up of 12 amino acids. Germline V gene lookup returns CDR1 MNHEY and CDR2 SMNVEV (reference sequence). The CDR3 spells CASSSRGQPQHF. CDR3 coding DNA: TGTGCCAGCAGCTCAAGGGGACAGCCCCAGCATTTT.

This clone was seen a few times. The V gene is TRBV24-1, the J gene TRBJ1-5; no reliable D call. Germline V gene lookup returns CDR1 KGHDR and CDR2 SFDVKD. Trimming removed 1 base from V and 0 bases from J, with 6 bases in between. The CDR3 consists of 15 residues. CDR3 residues: CATSDLKYSNQPQHF. CDR3 sequence (DNA): TGTGCCACCAGTGATTTAAAATATAGCAATCAGCCCCAGCATTTT.

The V call is TRBV18, the J call TRBJ1-1; possible D gene TRBD1, 5 bases. V was pared by 2 bases and J by 5 bases, with 18 bases between. Germline CDR1 and CDR2: KGHSH and LQKENI. This CDR3 has 16 amino acids. This CDR3 is CASSPEGRYRRTEAFF. The CDR3 bases are TGTGCCAGCTCACCAGAGGGGAGGTATCGCAGGACTGAAGCTTTCTTT.

V is TRBV12-5 and J is TRBJ1-4; TRBD1 aligns across 9 bases. The germline V gene has CDR1 LGHNT and CDR2 FRNRAP. V shed 7 bases, J shed 4 bases, and the junction held 4 bases outside the gene matches. CDR3 length equals 14 residues. CDR3 sequence reads: CASVGDRVNEKLFF. The DNA for the CDR3 is TGTGCTAGTGTAGGGGACAGGGTTAATGAAAAACTGTTTTTT. The full variable domain, rest sourced from reference TRBV12-5 and TRBJ1-4, is DARVTQTPRHKVTEMGQEVTMRCQPILGHNTVFWYRQTMMQGLELLAYFRNRAPLDDSGMPKDRFSAEMPDATLATLKIQPSEPRDSAVYFCASVGDRVNEKLFFGSGTQLSVL.

This chain uses TRBV4-1 with TRBJ2-2; TRBD2 agrees at 7 bases. This CDR3 has 15 residues. J gave up 3 bases and V 3 bases, and 4 bases lay outside the gene matches. Germline lookup yields CDR1 MGHRA and CDR2 YSYEKL. CDR3: CASSHRGVDTGELFF. The CDR3 DNA is TGCGCCAGCAGCCACCGGGGGGTAGACACCGGGGAGCTGTTTTTT.

This chain joins TRBV6-5 and TRBJ1-5; D not resolved. Germline CDR1 MNHEY, CDR2 SVGAGI. V was pared by 6 bases and J by 0 bases, with 3 bases between. The CDR3 is 12 residues long. The DNA of the CDR3 is TGTGCCAGCAGCAATAGCAATCAGCCCCAGCATTTT. It specifies CASSNSNQPQHF.

V and J are TRBV5-6 and TRBJ1-2; 7 bases line up with TRBD1. The CDR3 is made up of 15 amino acids. The germline V gene encodes CDR1 SGHDT and CDR2 YYEEEE. V was clipped by 4 bases and J by 2 bases; unmatched bases: 8. CDR3 region: CASSRISTGNYGYTF. CDR3 nucleotides: TGTGCCAGCAGCCGTATATCGACAGGGAACTATGGCTACACCTTC.

The J gene is TRBJ1-6, the V gene TRBV3-1 (or the pseudogene TRBV3-2); D possibly corresponds to TRBD1 (5 bases). The CDR3 has 16 amino acids. Trimming stripped 1 base from V and 7 bases from J, with 14 bases between. Germline V gene data show CDR1 as LGHDT and CDR2 as YNNKEL (reference sequence). The CDR3 coding sequence is TGTGCCAGCAGCCAAGTGGGTGGGGGGGAAAATTCACCCCTCCACTTT. Translation: CASSQVGGGENSPLHF.

The V call is TRBV15, the J call TRBJ2-6; D may be TRBD2 (5 bases). Looked up from germline, CDR1 is LNHNV and CDR2 is YYDKDF (reference sequence). Trimming took off 0 bases at V and 4 bases at J, with 10 bases between the two ends. The CDR3 length is 16 residues. CDR3 amino acids: CATSRDPRRGANVLTF. The CDR3 nucleotides are TGTGCCACCAGCAGAGATCCCAGGAGGGGGGCCAACGTCCTGACTTTC.

The J gene is TRBJ1-1, the V gene TRBV14, with a weak D call TRBD1 (6 bases). Germline V gene sequence: CDR1 SGHDN, CDR2 FVKESK. Between the trimmed V and J ends, which lost 0 bases and 1 base, there was a span of 12 bases. The CDR3 spans 16 residues. CDR3 coding DNA: TGTGCCAGCAGCCAAGATTTGCGGGGGCGGAACACTGAAGCTTTCTTT. Translated, it gives CASSQDLRGRNTEAFF.

This chain links TRBV10-1 with TRBJ2-2; D gene uncertain. Germline lookup yields CDR1 WNHNN and CDR2 SYGVQD (reference sequence). With 0 bases removed from V and 1 base from J, the gap between germline ends came to 6 bases. CDR3 length: 15 residues. In DNA form, the CDR3 reads TGCGCCAGCAGTGAGTCCTGGCAGAACACCGGGGAGCTGTTTTTT. This codes for CASSESWQNTGELFF.

This chain joins TRBV19 and TRBJ1-2, with 9 positions matching TRBD1. CDR1 LNHDA and CDR2 SQIVND come from the germline V gene (reference sequence). The CDR3 length is 13 residues. Trimming cost V 7 bases and J 5 bases; bases outside gene matches: 5. The DNA of the CDR3 is TGTGCCAGTAAGACAGGGGGTCGGTATGGCTACACCTTC. Translation gives CASKTGGRYGYTF.

The V and J genes are TRBV28 and TRBJ2-1, with 12 bases lining up with TRBD2. The CDR3 is made up of 15 amino acids. The V gene end was trimmed by 6 bases and the J gene end by 6 bases; junction bases not matched to a gene: 6. Germline lookup yields CDR1 MDHEN and CDR2 SYDVKM. CDR3 nucleotides: TGTGCCAGCAGCCGCTTACTAGCGGGGGGCAATGAGCAGTTCTTC. Its translation is CASSRLLAGGNEQFF.

This clone appeared once. V is TRBV6-2 or TRBV6-3 and J is TRBJ1-2; TRBD1 matches at 7 bases. The CDR3 covers 14 residues. Losses at the gene ends were 4 bases for V and 5 bases for J; bases not matched to a gene: 7. Per the germline V gene, CDR1 is MNHEY and CDR2 is SVGEGT. The CDR3: CASSFTGQRYGYTF. DNA for the CDR3: TGTGCCAGCAGTTTCACGGGACAGAGATATGGCTACACCTTC.

Notes on this clone: Its ends do not fully match the called genes, so a read error is possible. V usage is TRBV7-7 and J usage is TRBJ2-1, with TRBD1 matching over 11 bases. CDR3 size: 16 residues. The germline V gene encodes CDR1 SSHAT and CDR2 FNYEAQ (reference sequence). CDR3 amino acids: CASSSTGTGGKGEQFF. The CDR3 DNA follows: TGTGCTAGCAGCTCCACCGGGACAGGGGGGAAGGGGGAGCAGTTCTTC.

The rearrangement joins TRBV19 to TRBJ2-2; 9 bases line up with TRBD1. This CDR3 contains 16 residues. Germline-derived CDR1 and CDR2 are LNHDA and SQIVND (reference sequence). V lost 1 base, J lost 4 bases, and 4 bases stayed unmatched. CDR3 DNA sequence: TGTGCCAGTAGTATAGGGGACAGGGTCATCACCGGGGAGCTGTTTTTT. It encodes CASSIGDRVITGELFF. Drawing the rest from reference TRBV19 and TRBJ2-2, the complete variable domain is DGGITQSPKYLFRKEGQNVTLSCEQNLNHDAMYWYRQDPGQGLRLIYYSQIVNDFQKGDIAEGYSVSREKKESFPLTVTSAQKNPTAFYLCASSIGDRVITGELFFGEGSRLTVL.

This clone was counted between two and nine times. The rearrangement joins TRBV19 to TRBJ2-2, with TRBD1 matching 11 bases. The germline V gene has CDR1 LNHDA and CDR2 SQIVND (reference sequence). This CDR3 is built from 16 residues. V trimming: 6 bases; J trimming: 5 bases; junction bases outside the gene matches: 8. CDR3 in DNA: TGTGCCAGTAGCACCAGGACAGGGGGCTGGACCGGGGAGCTGTTTTTT. This sequence encodes CASSTRTGGWTGELFF. Combining the CDR3 with reference TRBV19 and TRBJ2-2 gives the whole variable domain DGGITQSPKYLFRKEGQNVTLSCEQNLNHDAMYWYRQDPGQGLRLIYYSQIVNDFQKGDIAEGYSVSREKKESFPLTVTSAQKNPTAFYLCASSTRTGGWTGELFFGEGSRLTVL.

V and J are TRBV2 and TRBJ2-3; 8 bases align to TRBD2. The CDR3 loop spans 14 amino acids. Germline lookup yields CDR1 SNHLY and CDR2 FYNNEI. J was trimmed by 6 bases and V by 6 bases; bases with no gene match: 8. For the CDR3, the DNA is TGTGCCAGCAGCCCCGGGACTAGTCCGGATACGCAGTATTTT. It specifies CASSPGTSPDTQYF.

This chain uses TRBV28 with TRBJ2-2, with 12 nucleotides matching TRBD1. The germline V gene encodes CDR1 MDHEN and CDR2 SYDVKM. The CDR3 extends over 15 amino acids. V lost 6 bases, J lost 7 bases, and 6 bases stayed unmatched. CDR3 DNA sequence: TGTGCCAGCAGGACGGGACAGGGGGCTCACGGGGAGCTGTTTTTT. Encoded protein: CASRTGQGAHGELFF.

CDR3 in DNA: TGTGCCATCAGGCAGGGGGTGAACACTGAAGCTTTCTTT. Its translation: CAIRQGVNTEAFF. The chain employs TRBV10-3 and TRBJ1-1, with 7 bases aligning to TRBD1. The CDR3 spans 13 residues. The germline V gene has CDR1 ENHRY and CDR2 SYGVKD. V was clipped by 6 bases and J by 0 bases; unmatched bases: 1.

The rearrangement uses TRBV7-2 and TRBJ1-5, with D possibly matching TRBD1 (6 bases). Trimming shortened V by 2 bases and J by 3 bases, and 11 bases separated the two germline ends. Germline V lookup: CDR1 SGHTA, CDR2 FQGNSA. CDR3 length: 15 residues. For the CDR3, the DNA is TGTGCCAGCAGCTTAAGCTTGGGGGCCAATCAGCCCCAGCATTTT. Translating gives CASSLSLGANQPQHF.

This clone was observed a few times. This chain joins TRBV6-5 and TRBJ1-5, with D possibly matching TRBD1 (6 bases). From germline, CDR1 is MNHEY and CDR2 SVGAGI. Trimming shortened V by 11 bases and J by 1 base, and 9 bases separated the two germline ends. CDR3 length: 12 amino acids. The DNA of the CDR3 is TGTGCCTGCCAGGGGAGCAATCAGCCCCAGCATTTT. It codes for CACQGSNQPQHF.